This is a list of T cell receptor beta chains from one sample in a study of control samples from healthy donors and cancer patients. Produced via immunoSEQ multiplex PCR; TCRdb's table is partial and in-frame only. This table holds about 140,000 clones, roughly 92% found once. The sample taken for sequencing was blood. Receptors originate from a man aged 30 to 39 in good health. Each CDR3 is given with its conserved first and last residue. The D gene is left open where the match is weak. The listing skips clone size in some rows; elsewhere it reads once, few, many or a size class.

V gene	J gene	clone size	D gene	CDR3 protein	CDR3 DNA
TRBV6-5	TRBJ1-1	NA	TRBD1	CASRGYVGQGEAFF	TGTGCCAGCAGAGGATATGTCGGACAGGGTGAAGCTTTCTTT
TRBV11-3	TRBJ2-7	NA	TRBD2	CASTLGLVREQYF	TGTGCCAGCACCTTGGGACTAGTTCGCGAGCAGTACTTC
TRBV19	TRBJ1-2	NA	TRBD1	CASSIKGTGYGYTF	TGTGCCAGTAGTATAAAAGGGACAGGCTATGGCTACACCTTC
TRBV28	TRBJ1-6	NA	NA	CASSLIGRGGNRSPLHF	TGTGCCAGCAGTTTAATTGGTCGAGGCGGAAATCGTTCACCCCTCCACTTT
TRBV19	TRBJ1-4	NA	NA	CASRQRVNEKLFF	TGTGCCAGCCGACAGCGTGTTAATGAAAAACTGTTTTTT
TRBV11-3	TRBJ2-1	NA	NA	CASSFRSSGFNNEQFF	TGTGCCAGCAGCTTTAGATCGAGCGGGTTCAACAATGAGCAGTTCTTC
TRBV28	TRBJ2-1	NA	NA	CASSLPGPEENEQFF	TGTGCCAGCAGTTTACCGGGCCCGGAGGAAAATGAGCAGTTCTTC
TRBV6-6	TRBJ1-1	NA	NA	CASSPRRGLALDTEAFF	TGTGCCAGCAGTCCACGGCGGGGGTTGGCCTTGGACACTGAAGCTTTCTTT
TRBV19	TRBJ1-1	NA	NA	CASSTVQNTEAFF	TGTGCCAGTAGCACCGTTCAGAACACTGAAGCTTTCTTT
TRBV19	TRBJ1-2	once	NA	CASSIDFRAADGYTF	TGTGCCAGTAGTATAGACTTCCGGGCGGCGGACGGCTACACCTTC
TRBV29-1	TRBJ2-5	NA	NA	CSIRARGETQYF	TGCAGCATCCGGGCCCGGGGAGAGACCCAGTACTTC
TRBV5-8	TRBJ2-1	NA	TRBD2	CASSFGGTRKYEQFF	TGTGCCAGCAGCTTTGGCGGGACTAGAAAGTATGAGCAGTTCTTC
TRBV19	TRBJ2-4	NA	TRBD1	CASGQGTLAKNIQYF	TGTGCCAGTGGACAGGGAACATTAGCCAAAAACATTCAGTACTTC
TRBV7-9	TRBJ1-1	NA	TRBD1	CASRQGASYTEAFF	TGTGCCAGCAGGCAGGGGGCTTCGTATACTGAAGCTTTCTTT
TRBV5-1	TRBJ2-3	NA	TRBD1	CASSRETGGTDTQYF	TGCGCCAGCAGTCGCGAAACAGGGGGCACAGATACGCAGTATTTT
TRBV28	TRBJ2-7	NA	NA	CASKRTPVSYEQYF	TGTGCCAGCAAACGGACGCCTGTTTCCTACGAGCAGTACTTC
TRBV6-5	TRBJ1-2	NA	NA	CASSYARGGGYTF	TGTGCCAGCAGTTACGCCAGGGGAGGAGGCTACACCTTC
TRBV11-2	TRBJ2-1	NA	NA	CASSFSGYEQFF	TGTGCCAGCAGCTTTAGCGGCTATGAGCAGTTCTTC
TRBV25-1	TRBJ1-1	NA	NA	CASRPQVTAEAFF	TGTGCCAGCCGCCCTCAGGTAACGGCTGAAGCTTTCTTT
TRBV7-7	TRBJ2-1	NA	TRBD2	CASSLRPGLAGGSNNEQFF	TGTGCTAGCAGCTTAAGACCGGGACTAGCGGGAGGGTCAAACAATGAGCAGTTCTTC
TRBV28	TRBJ1-1	NA	NA	CASTRPSGTFEAFF	TGTGCCAGCACTCGTCCCTCCGGGACATTTGAAGCTTTCTTT
TRBV30	TRBJ2-7	NA	TRBD1	CAWSLDRGSFNEQYF	TGTGCCTGGAGTCTTGACAGGGGGAGTTTTAACGAGCAGTACTTC
TRBV7-9	TRBJ1-5	NA	NA	CASSSYNQPQHF	TGTGCCAGCAGCTCATATAATCAGCCCCAGCATTTT
TRBV5-6	TRBJ1-6	once	TRBD1	CASSLGTGVYNSPLHF	TGTGCCAGCAGCTTGGGGACAGGGGTGTACAATTCACCCCTCCACTTT
TRBV6-5	TRBJ1-1	NA	TRBD1	CASSRDSRDTEAFF	TGTGCCAGCAGTCGGGACAGCAGGGACACTGAAGCTTTCTTT
TRBV2	TRBJ2-7	NA	NA	CASSEDGPGEQYF	TGTGCCAGCAGTGAAGATGGGCCGGGGGAGCAGTACTTC
TRBV6-5	TRBJ2-1	NA	NA	CASTPHDYNEQFF	TGTGCCAGCACCCCTCACGATTACAATGAGCAGTTCTTC
TRBV6-4	TRBJ2-3	NA	NA	CASSDSAGQDTQYF	TGTGCCAGCAGTGACTCGGCGGGGCAAGATACGCAGTATTTT
TRBV7-9	TRBJ2-7	NA	NA	CASSFTGEQYF	TGTGCCAGCAGCTTTACGGGAGAGCAGTACTTC
TRBV13	TRBJ2-7	NA	TRBD2	CASSRGRADEQYF	TGTGCCAGCAGCCGCGGGAGGGCCGACGAGCAGTACTTC
TRBV11-3	TRBJ1-1	many	NA	CASSLDGREGDTEAFF	TGTGCCAGCAGCTTAGATGGCAGGGAGGGAGACACTGAAGCTTTCTTT
TRBV10-3	TRBJ2-7	NA	TRBD2	CAISEVGSGSRYEQYF	TGTGCCATCAGTGAGGTTGGTAGCGGGAGCCGCTACGAGCAGTACTTC
TRBV19	TRBJ2-1	NA	NA	CASSRDFNRNEQFF	TGTGCCAGTAGCCGGGACTTTAATCGCAATGAGCAGTTCTTC
TRBV19	TRBJ2-7	NA	TRBD1	CASSISRGRDEQYF	TGTGCCAGTAGTATATCCAGGGGGCGCGACGAGCAGTACTTC
TRBV15	TRBJ2-1	NA	NA	CATSRDPMTSPNEQFF	TGTGCCACCAGCAGAGACCCCATGACTAGTCCCAATGAGCAGTTCTTC
TRBV28	TRBJ1-2	NA	NA	CASSLLTDGANYGYTF	TGTGCCAGCAGTTTATTGACAGACGGAGCTAACTATGGCTACACCTTC
TRBV11-2	TRBJ2-7	NA	TRBD2	CASKRLAVPPGYEQYF	TGTGCCAGTAAAAGACTAGCGGTCCCACCGGGGTACGAGCAGTACTTC
TRBV25-1	TRBJ1-4	once	NA	CASMSILGGGSEKLFF	TGTGCCAGCATGTCAATACTCGGGGGCGGGTCCGAAAAACTGTTTTTT
TRBV6-2/TRBV6-3	TRBJ2-1	NA	NA	CASSYRGGETRGQVTYNEQFF	TGTGCCAGCAGTTACCGGGGCGGGGAAACAAGGGGGCAAGTAACCTACAATGAGCAGTTCTTC
TRBV10-1	TRBJ1-6	NA	NA	CASSGSSYNSPLHF	TGCGCCAGCAGCGGTAGCTCCTATAATTCACCCCTCCACTTT
TRBV7-9	TRBJ2-2	NA	NA	CASSLASRAGYTGELFF	TGTGCCAGCAGCTTAGCTTCTCGGGCGGGATACACCGGGGAGCTGTTTTTT
TRBV9	TRBJ2-1	once	NA	CASSVGWAALYNEQFF	TGTGCCAGCAGCGTAGGGTGGGCGGCTCTTTACAATGAGCAGTTCTTC